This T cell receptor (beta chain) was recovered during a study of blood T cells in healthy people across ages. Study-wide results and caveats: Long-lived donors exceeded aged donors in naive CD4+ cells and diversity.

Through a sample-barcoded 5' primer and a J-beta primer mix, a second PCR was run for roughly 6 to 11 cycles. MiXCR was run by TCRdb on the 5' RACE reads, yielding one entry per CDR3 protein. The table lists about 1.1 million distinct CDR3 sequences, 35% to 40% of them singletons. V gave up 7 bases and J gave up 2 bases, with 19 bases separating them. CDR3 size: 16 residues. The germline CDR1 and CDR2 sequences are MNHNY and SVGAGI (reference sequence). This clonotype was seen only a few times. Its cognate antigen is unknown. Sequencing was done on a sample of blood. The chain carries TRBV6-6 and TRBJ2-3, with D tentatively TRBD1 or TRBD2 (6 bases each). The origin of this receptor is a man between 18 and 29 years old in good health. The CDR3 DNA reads TGTGCCAGCACCCTACGAGGGGGGCCTGTCACAGATACGCAGTATTTT. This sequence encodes CASTLRGGPVTDTQYF.